The subject of this entry is one T cell receptor (beta chain). This CDR3 is built from 15 residues. Germline V gives CDR1 SGHKS, CDR2 YYEKEE (reference sequence). The V segment lost 4 bases and the J segment 5 bases; nucleotides outside the gene matches: 9. This specimen belongs to a study of shared clonotypes between healthy human individuals. Study-wide context: Donor ages ranged 18 to 49 years: a couple of women, a few men. A donor's plate count was three for CD4 naive and three for CD4 memory; CD8 naive had two and CD8 memory one.

The table came from immunoSEQ multiplex PCR; TCRdb's copy has only in-frame clones and leaves some out. The table lists under 1,900,000 clones, 98% of them singletons. Nashville, Tennessee was home to all donors, who were Caucasian adults. The sequenced material came from naive CD4+ T cells sorted from blood. Stated subset: CD45RA+ positively selected. The gene calls are TRBV5-5 and TRBJ2-1, with 7 bases identical to TRBD1. The source is a man under 40 in good health. In DNA, the CDR3 is TGTGCCAGCAGCCCTCACAGGGGAACTAACAATGAGCAGTTCTTC. Encoded protein: CASSPHRGTNNEQFF.